The sequence of this TCR beta chain was determined in a study of OX40 agonist ivuxolimab in advanced cancers. Turning to the study itself: Among those enrolled, mean age was roughly 55 years (range 23 to 79) and about 82% were male.

Assay: immunoSEQ multiplex PCR; the TCRdb copy retains only in-frame clones and omits some. This sample has about 45,000 clones, with about 93% found just once. This CDR3 is built from 14 residues. Trimming took off 1 base at V and 5 bases at J, with 11 bases between the two ends. CDR1 SGDLS and CDR2 YYNGEE come from the germline V gene. The specimen was CD4+ or CD8+ T cells sorted from blood, collected in a trial of the OX40 agonist ivuxolimab. The rearrangement links TRBV9 to TRBJ2-3; maybe TRBD2 (6 bases). The receptor was isolated from an adult with an advanced solid tumor such as melanoma, head and neck, liver or kidney cancer. CDR3 coding DNA: TGTGCCAGCAGCGTATACGGGAGTGGAGATACGCAGTATTTT. Amino acids: CASSVYGSGDTQYF. Combining the CDR3 with reference TRBV9 and TRBJ2-3 gives the whole variable domain DSGVTQTPKHLITATGQRVTLRCSPRSGDLSVYWYQQSLDQGLQFLIQYYNGEERAKGNILERFSAQQFPDLHSELNLSSLELGDSALYFCASSVYGSGDTQYFGPGTRLTVL.